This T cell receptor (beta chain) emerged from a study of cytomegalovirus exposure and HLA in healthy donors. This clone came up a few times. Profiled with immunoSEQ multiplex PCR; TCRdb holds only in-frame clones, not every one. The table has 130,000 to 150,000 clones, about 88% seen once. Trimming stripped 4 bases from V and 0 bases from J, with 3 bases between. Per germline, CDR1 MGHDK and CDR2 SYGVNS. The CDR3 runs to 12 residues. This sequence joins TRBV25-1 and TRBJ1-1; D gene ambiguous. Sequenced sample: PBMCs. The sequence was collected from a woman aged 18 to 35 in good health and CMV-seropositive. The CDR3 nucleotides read TGTGCCAGCAGTGTCGTGAACACTGAAGCTTTCTTT. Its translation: CASSVVNTEAFF.